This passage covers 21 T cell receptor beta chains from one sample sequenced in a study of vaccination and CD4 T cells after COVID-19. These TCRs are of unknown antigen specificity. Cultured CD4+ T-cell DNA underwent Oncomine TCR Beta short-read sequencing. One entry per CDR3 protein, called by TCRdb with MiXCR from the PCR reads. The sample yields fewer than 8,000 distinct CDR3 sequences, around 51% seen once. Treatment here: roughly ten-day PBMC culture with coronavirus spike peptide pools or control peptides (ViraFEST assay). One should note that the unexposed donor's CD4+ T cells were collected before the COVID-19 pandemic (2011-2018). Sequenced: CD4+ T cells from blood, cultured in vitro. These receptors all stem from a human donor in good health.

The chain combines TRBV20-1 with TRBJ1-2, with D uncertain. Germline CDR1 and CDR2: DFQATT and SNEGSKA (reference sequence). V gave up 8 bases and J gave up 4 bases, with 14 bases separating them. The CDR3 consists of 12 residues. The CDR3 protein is CSTLGSGYGYTF. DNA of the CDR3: TGCAGTACCCTAGGAAGCGGCTATGGCTACACCTTC.

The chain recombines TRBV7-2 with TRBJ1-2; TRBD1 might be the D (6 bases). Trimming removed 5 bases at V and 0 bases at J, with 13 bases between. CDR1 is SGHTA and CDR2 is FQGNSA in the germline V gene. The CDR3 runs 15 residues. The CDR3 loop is CASSPRTDSNYGYTF. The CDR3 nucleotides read TGTGCCAGCAGCCCTCGGACAGACTCTAACTATGGCTACACCTTC.

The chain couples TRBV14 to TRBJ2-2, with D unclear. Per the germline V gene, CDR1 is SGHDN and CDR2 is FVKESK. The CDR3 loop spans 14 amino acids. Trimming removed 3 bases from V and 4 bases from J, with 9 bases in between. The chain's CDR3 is CASSQIHPTGELFF. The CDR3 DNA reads TGTGCCAGCAGCCAGATACACCCCACCGGGGAGCTGTTTTTT.

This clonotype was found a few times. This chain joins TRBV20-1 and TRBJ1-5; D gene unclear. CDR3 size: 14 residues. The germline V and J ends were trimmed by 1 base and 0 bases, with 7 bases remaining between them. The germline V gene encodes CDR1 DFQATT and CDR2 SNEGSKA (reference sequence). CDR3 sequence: CSARVGYSNQPQHF. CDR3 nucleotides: TGCAGTGCTAGAGTCGGGTATAGCAATCAGCCCCAGCATTTT.

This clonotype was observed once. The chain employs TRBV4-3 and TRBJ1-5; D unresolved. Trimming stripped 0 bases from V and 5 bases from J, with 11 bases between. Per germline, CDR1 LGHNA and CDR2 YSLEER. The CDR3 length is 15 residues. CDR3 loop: CASSQEWGEDQPQHF. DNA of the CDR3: TGCGCCAGCAGCCAAGAGTGGGGAGAGGATCAGCCCCAGCATTTT.

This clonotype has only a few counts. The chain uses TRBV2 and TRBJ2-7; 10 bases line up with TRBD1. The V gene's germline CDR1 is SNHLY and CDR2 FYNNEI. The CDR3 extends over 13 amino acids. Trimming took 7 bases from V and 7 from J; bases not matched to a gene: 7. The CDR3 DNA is TGTGCCAGCAAAAGGACAGGGGGGAGTGAGCAGTACTTC. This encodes CASKRTGGSEQYF.

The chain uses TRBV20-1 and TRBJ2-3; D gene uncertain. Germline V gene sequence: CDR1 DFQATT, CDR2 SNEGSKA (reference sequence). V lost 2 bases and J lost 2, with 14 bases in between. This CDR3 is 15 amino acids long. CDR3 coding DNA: TGCAGTGCTAGATCTATGGGCGGTTACACAGATACGCAGTATTTT. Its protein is CSARSMGGYTDTQYF.

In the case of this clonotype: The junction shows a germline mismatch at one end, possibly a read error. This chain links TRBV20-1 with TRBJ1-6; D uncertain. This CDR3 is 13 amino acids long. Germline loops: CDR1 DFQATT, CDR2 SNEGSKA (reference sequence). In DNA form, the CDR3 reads TGCAGTGCTAGAGTAGATTATAATTCACTCCTCCACTTT. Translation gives CSARVDYNSLLHF.

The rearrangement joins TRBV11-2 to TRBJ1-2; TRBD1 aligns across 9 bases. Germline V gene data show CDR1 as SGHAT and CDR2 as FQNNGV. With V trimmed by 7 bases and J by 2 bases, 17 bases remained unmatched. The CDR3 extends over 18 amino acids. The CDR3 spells CASKFRAGQGRVNYGYTF. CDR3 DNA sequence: TGTGCCAGCAAGTTCCGGGCGGGACAGGGTAGGGTCAACTATGGCTACACCTTC.

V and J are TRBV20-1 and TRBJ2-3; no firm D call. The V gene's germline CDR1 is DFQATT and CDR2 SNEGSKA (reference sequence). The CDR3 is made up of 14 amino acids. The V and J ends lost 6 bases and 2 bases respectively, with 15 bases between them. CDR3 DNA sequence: TGCAGTGCCGTCCCGGGTTGGGACACAGATACGCAGTATTTT. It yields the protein CSAVPGWDTDTQYF.

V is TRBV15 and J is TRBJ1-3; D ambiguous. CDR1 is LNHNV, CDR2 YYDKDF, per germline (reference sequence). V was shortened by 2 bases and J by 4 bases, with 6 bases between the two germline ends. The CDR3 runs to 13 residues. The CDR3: CATSRRVGNTIYF. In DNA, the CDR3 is TGTGCCACCAGCAGAAGAGTGGGAAACACCATATATTTT.

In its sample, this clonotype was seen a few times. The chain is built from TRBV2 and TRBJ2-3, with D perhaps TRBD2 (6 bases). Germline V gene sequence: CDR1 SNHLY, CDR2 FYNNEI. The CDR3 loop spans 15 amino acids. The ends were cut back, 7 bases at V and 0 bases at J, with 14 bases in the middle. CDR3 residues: CASKLLATSTDTQYF. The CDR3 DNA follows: TGTGCCAGCAAACTGCTAGCGACTAGCACAGATACGCAGTATTTT.

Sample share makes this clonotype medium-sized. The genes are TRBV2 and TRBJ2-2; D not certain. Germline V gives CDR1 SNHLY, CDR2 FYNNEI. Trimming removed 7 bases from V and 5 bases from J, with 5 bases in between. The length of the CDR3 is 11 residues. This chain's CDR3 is CASTWTGELFF. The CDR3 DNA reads TGTGCCAGCACATGGACCGGGGAGCTGTTTTTT.

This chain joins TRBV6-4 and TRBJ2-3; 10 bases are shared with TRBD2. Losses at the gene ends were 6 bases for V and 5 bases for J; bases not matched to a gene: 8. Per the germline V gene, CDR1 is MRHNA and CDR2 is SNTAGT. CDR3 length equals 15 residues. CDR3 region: CASSIAGGSKDTQYF. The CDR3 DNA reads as TGTGCCAGCAGCATAGCGGGGGGATCTAAAGATACGCAGTATTTT.

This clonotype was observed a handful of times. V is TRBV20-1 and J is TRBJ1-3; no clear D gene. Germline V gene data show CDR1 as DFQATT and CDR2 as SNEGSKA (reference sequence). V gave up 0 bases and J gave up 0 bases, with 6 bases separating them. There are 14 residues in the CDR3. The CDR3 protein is CSARDPGSGNTIYF. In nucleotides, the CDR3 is TGCAGTGCTAGAGATCCGGGCTCTGGAAACACCATATATTTT.

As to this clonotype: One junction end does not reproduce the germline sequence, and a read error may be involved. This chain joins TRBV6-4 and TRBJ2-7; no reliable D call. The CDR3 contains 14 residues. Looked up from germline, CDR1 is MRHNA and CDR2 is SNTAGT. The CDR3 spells CASSTDRNSYEQYF. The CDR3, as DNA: TGCGCCAGCAGTACGGACCGTAACTCCTACGAGCAGTACTTC.

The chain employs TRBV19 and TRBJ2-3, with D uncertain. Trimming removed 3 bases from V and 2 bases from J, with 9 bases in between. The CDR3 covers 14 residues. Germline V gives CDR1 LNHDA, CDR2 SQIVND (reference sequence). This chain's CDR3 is CASSMQAHTDTQYF. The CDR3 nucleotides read TGTGCCAGTAGTATGCAGGCCCACACAGATACGCAGTATTTT.

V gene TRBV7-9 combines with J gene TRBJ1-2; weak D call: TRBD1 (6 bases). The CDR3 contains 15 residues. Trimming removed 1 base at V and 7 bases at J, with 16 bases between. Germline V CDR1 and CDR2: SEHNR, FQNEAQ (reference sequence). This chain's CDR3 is CASSLDGGGYGGYTF. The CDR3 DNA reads TGTGCCAGCAGCTTAGATGGAGGGGGGTATGGTGGCTACACCTTC.

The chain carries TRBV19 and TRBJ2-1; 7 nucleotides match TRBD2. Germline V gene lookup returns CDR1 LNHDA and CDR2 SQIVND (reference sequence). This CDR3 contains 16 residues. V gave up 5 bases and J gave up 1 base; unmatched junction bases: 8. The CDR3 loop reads CASSGGGGWSYNEQFF. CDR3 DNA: TGTGCCAGTAGTGGGGGGGGAGGTTGGTCCTACAATGAGCAGTTCTTC.

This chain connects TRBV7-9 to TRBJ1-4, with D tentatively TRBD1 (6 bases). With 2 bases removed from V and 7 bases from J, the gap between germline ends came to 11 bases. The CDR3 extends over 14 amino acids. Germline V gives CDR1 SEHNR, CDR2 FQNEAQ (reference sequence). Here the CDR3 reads CASSLTVQGEKLFF. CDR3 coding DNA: TGTGCCAGCAGCTTAACGGTACAGGGTGAAAAACTGTTTTTT.

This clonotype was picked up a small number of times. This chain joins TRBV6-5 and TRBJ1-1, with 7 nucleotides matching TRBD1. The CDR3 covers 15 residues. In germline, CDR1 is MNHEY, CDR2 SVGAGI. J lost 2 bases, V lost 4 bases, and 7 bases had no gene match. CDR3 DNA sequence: TGTGCCAGCAGTTCCGACAGGGCTATAAACACTGAAGCTTTCTTT. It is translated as CASSSDRAINTEAFF.